These 25 T cell receptor beta chains were all obtained from the same sample, sequenced in a study of regulatory T cells in long-lasting Graves disease. Combining iRepertoire HTBI primers with Arm-PCR of CDR3 regions, the authors built TCR beta libraries. TCRdb passed the multiplex PCR reads through MiXCR, listing each CDR3 protein once. Seen here are over 350,000 distinct CDR3 sequences, around 21% observed once, and the top ten hold roughly 20%. Specified time point: persistent/refractory GD, antithyroid drugs over 5 years with positive TRAb. The TCR library was made from RNA extracted from PBMCs. This specimen was peripheral blood mononuclear cells (PBMCs), taken when the disease was refractory, from a patient treated with antithyroid drugs. These receptors originate from a female donor with Graves disease.

Many counts were recorded for this clonotype. The CDR3: CASSLVRGQEQYF. As DNA, the CDR3 is TGTGCCAGCAGTTTAGTCCGGGGGCAAGAGCAGTACTTC. This chain links TRBV12-3 or TRBV12-4 with TRBJ2-7; perhaps D is TRBD1 or TRBD2 (6 bases each). The V gene lost 1 base and the J gene lost 7 bases, with 11 bases spanning the gap. There are 13 residues in the CDR3.

This clonotype was seen more than once but under ten times. The genes are TRBV6-1 and TRBJ1-5; TRBD1 matches 8 bases. Trimming cost V 5 bases and J 0 bases; bases outside gene matches: 12. Germline-derived CDR1 and CDR2 are MNHNS and SASEGT. CDR3 length equals 18 residues. The CDR3 region is CASSPTSGTGLSNQPQHF. The CDR3 DNA is TGTGCCAGCAGTCCAACATCCGGGACAGGACTTAGCAATCAGCCCCAGCATTTT.

The rearrangement uses TRBV20-1 and TRBJ1-1; maybe TRBD1 (5 bases). Trimming cost V 5 bases and J 0 bases, with 10 bases left between them. The CDR3 covers 13 residues. Per the germline V gene, CDR1 is DFQATT and CDR2 is SNEGSKA (reference sequence). The DNA of the CDR3 is TGCAGTGCTCCTCGGGGGATGAACACTGAAGCTTTCTTT. Residues: CSAPRGMNTEAFF.

The chain employs TRBV10-3 and TRBJ2-1, with 8 nucleotides matching TRBD2. J gave up 9 bases and V 3 bases, and 13 bases lay outside the gene matches. This CDR3 has 16 amino acids. Germline lookup yields CDR1 ENHRY and CDR2 SYGVKD. The CDR3 nucleotides read TGTGCCATCAGTGAAAACGCGGGAGGCCCCGGAGGTGAGCAGTTCTTC. This translates into CAISENAGGPGGEQFF.

In its sample, this clonotype was seen a few times. The chain recombines TRBV5-1 with TRBJ1-2; D not certain. The CDR3 is made up of 13 amino acids. Germline-derived CDR1 and CDR2 are SGHRS and YFSETQ. V gave up 4 bases and J gave up 6 bases, with 13 bases separating them. The CDR3 DNA is TGCGCCAGCAGCAAGACCGGGGAGGATGGCTACACCTTC. Its translation is CASSKTGEDGYTF.

This clonotype has a count of ten or more. The chain couples TRBV28 to TRBJ2-7; D may match TRBD1 or TRBD2 (5 bases each). V was cut by 1 base and J by 2 bases, with 15 bases left in between. CDR3 length: 16 amino acids. Germline CDR1 is MDHEN and CDR2 is SYDVKM. CDR3 in DNA: TGTGCCAGCAGTTTATTAGGGGACCGCTCGGCCTACGAGCAGTACTTC. Encoded protein: CASSLLGDRSAYEQYF. Full variable domain (rest looked up from reference TRBV28 and TRBJ2-7): DVKVTQSSRYLVKRTGEKVFLECVQDMDHENMFWYRQDPGLGLRLIYFSYDVKMKEKGDIPEGYSVSREKKERFSLILESASTNQTSMYLCASSLLGDRSAYEQYFGPGTRLTVT.

The V gene is TRBV11-2, the J gene TRBJ1-1; 7 nucleotides match TRBD1. The CDR3 has 14 residues. V gave up 4 bases and J gave up 1 base; unmatched junction bases: 3. CDR1 SGHAT and CDR2 FQNNGV come from the germline V gene. CDR3 bases: TGTGCCAGCAGCTGGCGACAGGGGAACACTGAAGCTTTCTTT. Its translation is CASSWRQGNTEAFF.

This clonotype has more than one count but fewer than ten. The chain employs TRBV20-1 and TRBJ1-1; D unresolved. The V gene's germline CDR1 is DFQATT and CDR2 SNEGSKA (reference sequence). The CDR3 length is 14 residues. Trimming stripped 3 bases from V and 0 bases from J, with 11 bases between. CDR3 sequence reads: CSARKGLMNTEAFF. Written as DNA, the CDR3 is TGCAGTGCTAGGAAGGGTTTGATGAACACTGAAGCTTTCTTT.

V is TRBV10-1 and J is TRBJ1-4; D is unclear. Germline V CDR1 and CDR2: WNHNN, SYGVQD (reference sequence). The CDR3 runs to 14 residues. V was clipped by 4 bases and J by 7 bases, with 13 bases between them. The CDR3 region has the DNA TGCGCCAGCAGTGGGCCTTCAAGAGGTGAAAAACTGTTTTTT. Protein: CASSGPSRGEKLFF.

Many counts were recorded for this clonotype. V and J are TRBV28 and TRBJ1-1; 9 bases align to TRBD1. V trimming: 2 bases; J trimming: 5 bases; junction bases outside the gene matches: 6. The CDR3 length is 15 residues. CDR1 and CDR2 from the germline V gene are MDHEN and SYDVKM. The CDR3 is CASSLIQGARTEAFF. The CDR3 DNA follows: TGTGCCAGCAGTTTAATACAGGGGGCGCGAACTGAAGCTTTCTTT.

This clonotype was observed at least ten times. The rearrangement links TRBV6-1 to TRBJ2-7; a possible D gene is TRBD1 (6 bases). CDR1 and CDR2 (germline): MNHNS, SASEGT. Trimming pared 6 bases from V and 2 bases from J, leaving 11 bases between. The CDR3 totals 13 residues. In DNA, the CDR3 is TGTGCCAGCAGGGGAAGACAGGCCTACGAGCAGTACTTC. Protein sequence: CASRGRQAYEQYF.

The J gene is TRBJ2-7, the V gene TRBV10-3; 11 bases fit TRBD2. Germline CDR1 is ENHRY and CDR2 is SYGVKD. The trim removed 3 bases at V and 4 bases at J, leaving 8 bases unmatched. The CDR3 extends over 16 amino acids. CDR3 amino acids: CAISESGTSGRYEQYF. For the CDR3, the DNA is TGTGCCATCAGTGAATCGGGGACTAGCGGAAGATACGAGCAGTACTTC.

In this sample, this clonotype turned up many times. The chain uses TRBV13 and TRBJ2-7; D possibly corresponds to TRBD1 (5 bases). Per germline, CDR1 PRHDT and CDR2 FYEKMQ (reference sequence). V was trimmed by 0 bases and J by 9 bases, leaving 21 bases between them. The CDR3 is made up of 16 amino acids. The CDR3 loop reads CASSLGALGQTPTQYF. In nucleotides, the CDR3 is TGTGCCAGCAGCTTAGGGGCACTCGGACAAACCCCCACGCAGTACTTC.

The chain combines TRBV7-9 with TRBJ1-2; D is ambiguous. Germline-derived CDR1 and CDR2 are SEHNR and FQNEAQ (reference sequence). CDR3 length: 12 residues. Trimming removed 11 bases from V and 1 base from J, with 11 bases in between. The CDR3 region has the DNA TGTGCCCCCCGGCCCAGTAACTATGGCTACACCTTC. Its protein product is CAPRPSNYGYTF.

The chain is built from TRBV6-4 and TRBJ2-2; D is unclear. V was shortened by 7 bases and J by 0 bases, with 15 bases between the two germline ends. The length of the CDR3 is 16 residues. Germline V gene data show CDR1 as MRHNA and CDR2 as SNTAGT. The CDR3 DNA sequence: TGTGCCAGCACCCCACGGTGGGGATCGAACACCGGGGAGCTGTTTTTT. The encoded protein is CASTPRWGSNTGELFF.

The chain has TRBV30 and TRBJ1-3; 8 bases agree with TRBD1. Germline CDR1 and CDR2: GTSNPN and SVGIG (reference sequence). Trimming removed 8 bases from V and 3 bases from J; junction bases left unmatched: 3. This CDR3 has 12 amino acids. CDR3 in DNA: TGTGCCGGGGACAGGAGTGGAAACACCATATATTTT. It is translated as CAGDRSGNTIYF.

This clonotype was recorded at least ten times. The V gene is TRBV28, the J gene TRBJ1-1, with 10 positions matching TRBD1. The ends lost 8 bases at V and 5 bases at J; junction bases unmatched: 5. CDR1 and CDR2 (germline): MDHEN, SYDVKM. The CDR3 runs to 13 residues. The CDR3 nucleotides are TGTGCCAGCGGGGACAGGGGTAGGACTGAAGCTTTCTTT. Translating gives CASGDRGRTEAFF.

This chain connects TRBV4-3 to TRBJ2-2, with D unclear. V lost 3 bases to trimming and J lost 0 bases, with 8 bases between them. CDR1 and CDR2 from the germline V gene are LGHNA and YSLEER. There are 15 residues in the CDR3. The CDR3 nucleotides are TGCGCCAGCAGCCAGTCCGAGACGAACACCGGGGAGCTGTTTTTT. This gives the protein CASSQSETNTGELFF.

The CDR3 DNA reads TGTGCCAGCAGTTACAGCAGGGATAGCAATCAGCCCCAGCATTTT. Its translation: CASSYSRDSNQPQHF. The chain recombines TRBV6-9 with TRBJ1-5; D perhaps matches TRBD1 (5 bases). V was pared by 3 bases and J by 0 bases, with 9 bases between. Germline V gene data show CDR1 as MNHGY and CDR2 as SVAAGI. This CDR3 contains 15 residues.

This clonotype was counted once. A read error may explain this, as a much larger clone is one base away. The chain has TRBV9 and TRBJ1-5, with D perhaps TRBD1 (6 bases). This CDR3 comprises 16 residues. Germline V gene sequence: CDR1 SGDLS, CDR2 YYNGEE. Trimming removed 4 bases from V and 1 base from J, with 15 bases in between. DNA for the CDR3: TGTGCCAGCAGCATACACCCCGGGGGCAGCAATCAGCCCCAGCATTTT. Its protein product is CASSIHPGGSNQPQHF.

This clonotype was recorded a few times. The chain couples TRBV29-1 to TRBJ1-5, with a possible D match to TRBD1 (5 bases). From germline, CDR1 is SQVTM and CDR2 ANQGSEA. This CDR3 comprises 13 residues. V lost 4 bases, J lost 5 bases, and 12 bases lay in between. The CDR3, as DNA: TGCAGCGTTGGGGGCGGGTATGATCAGCCCCAGCATTTT. Encoded protein: CSVGGGYDQPQHF.

This clonotype showed up just a few times. The chain is built from TRBV27 and TRBJ2-7; TRBD2 matches 9 bases. The CDR3 is 15 residues long. CDR1 is MNHEY, CDR2 SMNVEV, per germline (reference sequence). Trimming took 7 bases from V and 3 from J; bases not matched to a gene: 10. CDR3 DNA: TGTGCCAGCACCCCGTTAGCGGGAGAGGTCTACGAGCAGTACTTC. Encoded protein: CASTPLAGEVYEQYF.

The V call is TRBV27, the J call TRBJ1-4; TRBD1 might be the D (5 bases). The CDR3 consists of 20 residues. CDR1 is MNHEY and CDR2 is SMNVEV in the germline V gene (reference sequence). The V gene lost 5 bases and the J gene lost 6 bases, with 31 bases spanning the gap. CDR3: CASSPLGAGWTPALDEKLFF. The DNA of the CDR3 is TGTGCCAGCAGTCCCCTCGGGGCAGGGTGGACCCCTGCCCTGGATGAAAAACTGTTTTTT.

This clonotype appeared a few times. This chain connects TRBV27 to TRBJ1-5; TRBD1 agrees at 8 bases. Germline trimming cut 5 bases from V and 6 bases from J; bases unmatched to any gene: 3. Germline V CDR1 and CDR2: MNHEY, SMNVEV (reference sequence). The CDR3 is 13 residues long. The CDR3 DNA reads TGTGCCAGCAGTCATGACAGGGGTCAGCCCCAGCATTTT. Protein: CASSHDRGQPQHF.

This clonotype occurred many times. The chain joins TRBV10-1 to TRBJ2-2, with 10 bases that match TRBD2. The germline CDR1 and CDR2 sequences are WNHNN and SYGVQD (reference sequence). Trimming took 3 bases from V and 7 from J; bases not matched to a gene: 11. There are 17 residues in the CDR3. CDR3 coding DNA: TGCGCCAGCAGTGAATCAGCGGGAGGGCTTGGGTTCGGGGAGCTGTTTTTT. Residues: CASSESAGGLGFGELFF.